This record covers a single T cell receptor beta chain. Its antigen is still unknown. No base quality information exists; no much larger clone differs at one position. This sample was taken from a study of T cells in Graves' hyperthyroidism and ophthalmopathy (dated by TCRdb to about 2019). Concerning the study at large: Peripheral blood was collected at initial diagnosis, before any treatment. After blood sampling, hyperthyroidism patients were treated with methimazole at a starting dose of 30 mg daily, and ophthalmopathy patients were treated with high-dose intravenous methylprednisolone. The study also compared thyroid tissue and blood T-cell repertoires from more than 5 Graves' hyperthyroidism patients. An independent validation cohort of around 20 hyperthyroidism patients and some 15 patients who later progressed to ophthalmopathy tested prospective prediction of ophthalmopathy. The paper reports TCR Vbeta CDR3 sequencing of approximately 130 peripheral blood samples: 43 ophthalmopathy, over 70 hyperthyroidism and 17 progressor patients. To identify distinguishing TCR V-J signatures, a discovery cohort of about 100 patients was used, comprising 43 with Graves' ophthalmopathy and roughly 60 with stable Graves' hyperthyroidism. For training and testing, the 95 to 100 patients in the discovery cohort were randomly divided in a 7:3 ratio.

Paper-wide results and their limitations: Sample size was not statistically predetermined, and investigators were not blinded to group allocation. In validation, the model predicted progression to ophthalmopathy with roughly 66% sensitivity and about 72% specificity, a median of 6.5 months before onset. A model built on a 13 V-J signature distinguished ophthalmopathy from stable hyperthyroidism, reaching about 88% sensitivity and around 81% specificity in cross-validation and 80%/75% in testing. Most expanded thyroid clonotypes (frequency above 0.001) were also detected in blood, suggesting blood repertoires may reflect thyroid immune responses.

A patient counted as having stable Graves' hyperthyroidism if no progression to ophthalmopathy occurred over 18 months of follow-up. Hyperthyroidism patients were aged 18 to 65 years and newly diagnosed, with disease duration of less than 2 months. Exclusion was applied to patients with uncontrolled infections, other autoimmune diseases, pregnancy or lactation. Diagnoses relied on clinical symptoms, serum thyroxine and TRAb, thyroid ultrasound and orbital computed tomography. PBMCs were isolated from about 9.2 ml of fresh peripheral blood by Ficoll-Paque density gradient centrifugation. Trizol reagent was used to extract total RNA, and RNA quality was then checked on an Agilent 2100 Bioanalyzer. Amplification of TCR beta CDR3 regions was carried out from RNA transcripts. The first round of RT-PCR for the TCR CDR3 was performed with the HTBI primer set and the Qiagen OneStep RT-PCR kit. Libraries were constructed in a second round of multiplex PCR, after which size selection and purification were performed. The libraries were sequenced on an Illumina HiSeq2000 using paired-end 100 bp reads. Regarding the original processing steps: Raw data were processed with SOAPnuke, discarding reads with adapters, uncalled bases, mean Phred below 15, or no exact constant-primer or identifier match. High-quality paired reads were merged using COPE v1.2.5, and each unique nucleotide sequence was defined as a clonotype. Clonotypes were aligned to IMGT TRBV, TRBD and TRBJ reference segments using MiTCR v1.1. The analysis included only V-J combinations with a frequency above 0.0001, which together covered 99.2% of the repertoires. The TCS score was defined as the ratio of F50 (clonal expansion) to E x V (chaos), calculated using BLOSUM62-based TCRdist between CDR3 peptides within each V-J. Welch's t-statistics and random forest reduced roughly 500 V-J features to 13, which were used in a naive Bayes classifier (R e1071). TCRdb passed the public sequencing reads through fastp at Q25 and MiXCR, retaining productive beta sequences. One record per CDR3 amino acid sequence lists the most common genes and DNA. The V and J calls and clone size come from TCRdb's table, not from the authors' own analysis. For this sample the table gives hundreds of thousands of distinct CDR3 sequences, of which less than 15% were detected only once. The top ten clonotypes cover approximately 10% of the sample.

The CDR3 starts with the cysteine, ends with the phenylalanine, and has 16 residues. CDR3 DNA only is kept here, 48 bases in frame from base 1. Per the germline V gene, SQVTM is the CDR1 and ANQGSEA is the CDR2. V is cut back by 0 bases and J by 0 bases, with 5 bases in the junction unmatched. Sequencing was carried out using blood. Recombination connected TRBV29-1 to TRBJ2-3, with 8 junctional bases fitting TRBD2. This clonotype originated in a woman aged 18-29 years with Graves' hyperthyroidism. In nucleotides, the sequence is TGCAGCGTTGAAGAAAGGGCTAGCGGGAGCACAGATACGCAGTATTTT. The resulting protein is CSVEERASGSTDTQYF.